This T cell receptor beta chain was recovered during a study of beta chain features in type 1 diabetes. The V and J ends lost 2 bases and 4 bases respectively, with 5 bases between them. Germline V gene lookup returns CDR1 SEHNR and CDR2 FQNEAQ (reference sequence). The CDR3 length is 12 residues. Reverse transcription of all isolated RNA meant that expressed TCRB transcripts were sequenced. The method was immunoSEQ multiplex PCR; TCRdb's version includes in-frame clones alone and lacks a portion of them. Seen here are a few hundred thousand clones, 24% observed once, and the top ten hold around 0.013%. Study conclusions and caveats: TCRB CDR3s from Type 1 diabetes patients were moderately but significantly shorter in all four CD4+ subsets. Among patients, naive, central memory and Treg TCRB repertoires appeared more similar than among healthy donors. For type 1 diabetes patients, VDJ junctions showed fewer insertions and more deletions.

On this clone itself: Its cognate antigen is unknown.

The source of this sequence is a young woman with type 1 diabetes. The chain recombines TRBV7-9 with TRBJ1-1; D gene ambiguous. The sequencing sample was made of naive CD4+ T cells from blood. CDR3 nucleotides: TGTGCCAGCAGCTTAAGAGTCACTGAAGCTTTCTTT. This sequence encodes CASSLRVTEAFF.